The 9 T cell receptor beta chains below come from one sample, sequenced in a study of cytomegalovirus exposure and HLA in healthy donors. Primers: 60 Vbeta forward and 13 Jbeta reverse. Libraries were prepared by immunoSEQ multiplex PCR; TCRdb keeps only in-frame clonotypes and omits some of them. The data contain 95,000 to 100,000 clones, roughly 10% of them seen just once; the ten biggest clones take up around 4.9%. What was sequenced was PBMCs. The receptors originated from a man between 45 and 60 years old in good health and CMV-seropositive.

This clone was counted a few times. The CDR3 sequence is CASSFQYNQPQHF. CDR3 DNA: TGTGCCAGCAGTTTTCAGTACAATCAGCCCCAGCATTTT. V is TRBV28 and J is TRBJ1-5; D not resolved. Germline V lookup: CDR1 MDHEN, CDR2 SYDVKM. Trimming took off 3 bases at V and 3 bases at J, with 6 bases between the two ends. The CDR3 spans 13 residues. Together with reference TRBV28 and TRBJ1-5, the CDR3 gives the full variable domain: DVKVTQSSRYLVKRTGEKVFLECVQDMDHENMFWYRQDPGLGLRLIYFSYDVKMKEKGDIPEGYSVSREKKERFSLILESASTNQTSMYLCASSFQYNQPQHFGDGTRLSIL.

The gene calls are TRBV13 and TRBJ1-5, with 11 nucleotides matching TRBD1. CDR3 length: 16 residues. V gave up 3 bases and J gave up 6 bases; unmatched junction bases: 7. The V gene's germline CDR1 is PRHDT and CDR2 FYEKMQ (reference sequence). In DNA form, the CDR3 reads TGTGCCAGCAGCTTCCGGACAGGGGGCGGGAGTCAGCCCCAGCATTTT. This gives the protein CASSFRTGGGSQPQHF. Variable domain in full (rest from reference TRBV13 and TRBJ1-5): AAGVIQSPRHLIKEKRETATLKCYPIPRHDTVYWYQQGPGQDPQFLISFYEKMQSDKGSIPDRFSAQQFSDYHSELNMSSLELGDSALYFCASSFRTGGGSQPQHFGDGTRLSIL.

V usage is TRBV4-2 and J usage is TRBJ2-3, with TRBD2 identical over 9 bases. This CDR3 contains 17 residues. Germline V CDR1 and CDR2: LGHNA, YNFKEQ. With 4 bases clipped from V and 5 bases from J, the junction kept 13 bases outside the gene matches. CDR3 coding DNA: TGTGCCAGCAGCCCCCTTGGGGGGCGGGAGGGGGAAGATACGCAGTATTTT. This sequence encodes CASSPLGGREGEDTQYF.

The sample holds a few counts of this clone. The chain has TRBV7-8 and TRBJ1-2; D uncertain. Per germline, CDR1 SGHVS and CDR2 FQNEAQ. CDR3 length equals 13 residues. V was clipped by 5 bases and J by 3 bases, with 10 bases between them. As DNA, the CDR3 is TGTGCCAGCAGCCCCCGCATAGACTATGGCTACACCTTC. Protein product: CASSPRIDYGYTF.

This chain links TRBV27 with TRBJ2-3; 13 nucleotides line up with TRBD2. CDR3 size: 17 residues. J gave up 3 bases and V 5 bases, and 8 bases lay outside the gene matches. CDR1 is MNHEY, CDR2 SMNVEV, per germline (reference sequence). The CDR3 DNA reads as TGTGCCAGCAGTACCTCGGGACTAGCGGGACGGACAGATACGCAGTATTTT. The encoded protein is CASSTSGLAGRTDTQYF.

The genes are TRBV5-4 and TRBJ2-5; 8 positions match TRBD2. The length of the CDR3 is 16 residues. CDR1 and CDR2 from the germline V gene are SGHNT and YYREEE (reference sequence). V lost 2 bases and J lost 4; bases outside the gene matches: 10. The DNA of the CDR3 is TGTGCCAGCAGCTTTGGAACTAGCGGAGGCGGAGAGACCCAGTACTTC. It codes for CASSFGTSGGGETQYF.

The chain employs TRBV27 and TRBJ2-2; D is perhaps TRBD1 (8 bases). CDR1 is MNHEY and CDR2 is SMNVEV in the germline V gene (reference sequence). V dropped 0 bases and J dropped 6 bases, with 14 bases sitting between them. The CDR3 is made up of 16 amino acids. In DNA, the CDR3 is TGTGCCAGCAGTTTATCGCGGACAGGGAGGGCCGGGGAGCTGTTTTTT. This translates into CASSLSRTGRAGELFF.

The V and J genes are TRBV9 and TRBJ2-2, with TRBD2 matching over 7 bases. The CDR3 has 16 amino acids. The V gene end was trimmed by 0 bases and the J gene end by 4 bases; junction bases not matched to a gene: 6. Germline-derived CDR1 and CDR2 are SGDLS and YYNGEE. CDR3 residues: CASSVEASGTTGELFF. The CDR3 region has the DNA TGTGCCAGCAGCGTAGAGGCTAGCGGCACCACCGGGGAGCTGTTTTTT.

This clone was seen a few times. J is TRBJ2-7 and V is TRBV23-1; 7 bases agree with TRBD2. TRBV23-1 is identified as an open reading frame with a role that is uncertain. CDR3 size: 14 residues. The ends lost 1 base at V and 3 bases at J; junction bases unmatched: 3. The DNA for the CDR3 is TGCGCCAGCAGTCAATTGGGAGGGAACTACGAGCAGTACTTC. It codes for CASSQLGGNYEQYF.